This T cell receptor (beta chain) was obtained from a study of identical twins (TCRdb year 2016). General notes on the study: To test whether fetal clonotypes persist, the study used deep sequencing on TCR alpha and beta repertoires from monozygotic twins, unrelated adults of various ages, and cord blood. To rule out contamination, replicate twin experiments were performed at different times with different library preparation protocols.

This clonotype was observed at least ten times. This clone's antigen is unknown. No base quality information exists; no much larger clone differs at one position. V loses 5 bases at its end and J loses 4 bases; junction bases beyond the gene matches: 0. Its CDR3 holds 12 amino acids, cysteine through phenylalanine. Only the CDR3 DNA is retained, 36 bases long and in frame from the first base. The library was produced with 5' RACE. Sequenced on an Illumina HiSeq 2000. Template switching introduced a universal primer binding site; the final cDNA contained a unique molecular identifier, enabling accurate counting of TCR cDNA molecules. Specific primers in the conserved constant-segment region were used to synthesize first-strand cDNA for the TCR alpha and beta chains. To control for contamination, every cDNA library carried two barcodes: a SMART-Mk sample barcode plus Illumina barcodes. Two successive PCR steps introduced TruSeq adapter sequences along with Illumina sample barcodes. TCR alpha and beta cDNA libraries were sequenced on the Illumina HiSeq platform with custom primers. Regarding the original processing steps: Raw reads were processed with MiGEC to extract unique molecular identifiers, and MiXCR was used to determine CDR3 positions. For each individual, recombination models were inferred using an EM algorithm with the repgenHMM and IGoR tools. The tcR package in R was used for shared clonotype analysis, with sharing normalized by the product of cloneset sizes. To study raw recombination free of thymic and clonal selection effects, out-of-frame nonproductive sequences were analyzed. The public reads were reanalyzed by TCRdb: fastp trimming at Q25, MiXCR alignment, in-frame beta chains only. Every entry covers one CDR3 protein and lists the most common genes and DNA from its rows. In this record, the V and J calls reflect TCRdb's handling and not the investigators' own analysis. For this sample there are approximately 140,000 distinct CDR3 sequences; roughly 3.2% appear just once. The ten largest clones represent 8.1% of the sample.

Every donor was a healthy Caucasian. Using Miltenyi CD45RO+ enrichment and human naive T-cell isolation kits, memory (CD45RO+) and naive T cells were isolated from PBMC. Paper-wide results and their limitations: Abundant cord blood beta clonotypes carried fewer insertions; young adult naive repertoires showed a weaker similar trend, while memory repertoires showed none. Zero-insertion analyses could be partly confounded by invariant T cells such as MAIT and iNKT, although diverse VJ usage argued against such confounding for most clonotypes. Because the same donors could not be followed over many years, the conclusions depended on cross-sectional statistical analysis. In monozygotic twins, out-of-frame TCR alpha sharing was systematically underestimated by recombination models, although the models agreed with sharing between unrelated individuals. Compared with coincidental sharing between unrelated individuals, out-of-frame TCR alpha sequences shared between twins showed an excess of sequences with low generation probability. Excess twin sharing in beta out-of-frame sequences was weaker because fewer shared sequences lowered the signal-to-noise ratio.

The sequence came from a man aged 18-30 years in good health. The specimen sequenced was memory T cells sorted from blood. The sample's cell subset or site label, in plain terms: CD45RO+ enriched T cells. The receptor chain draws on TRBV12-3 or TRBV12-4 and TRBJ2-3; 7 nucleotides in the junction match TRBD1. The CDR3 in this case is CASSTGADTQYF. The DNA sequence is as follows: TGTGCCAGCAGTACAGGGGCAGATACGCAGTATTTT.